The rows below give T cell receptor beta chains drawn from one sample of a study of T cell changes during pregnancy in multiple sclerosis. TCRdb's table, derived via immunoSEQ multiplex PCR, lists solely in-frame clones and lacks some. The data hold 40,000 to 55,000 clones, with around nine tenths observed a single time. Specimen: CD4+ T cells from peripheral blood mononuclear cells, collected before pregnancy. Receptors were obtained from a female donor with multiple sclerosis, enrolled in a pregnancy study. The conserved cysteine and the conserved F or W are not part of the CDR3 here. The D gene is left open where the match is weak.

v_gene: TRBV28
j_gene: TRBJ1-3
d_gene: TRBD1
CDR3aa: ASRTGAGNTIY

v_gene: TRBV7-6
j_gene: TRBJ1-5
d_gene: TRBD1
CDR3aa: ASSTSGGTGGRNQPQH

v_gene: TRBV7-9
j_gene: TRBJ1-4
d_gene: TRBD1
CDR3aa: ASSTQGAVEKLF

v_gene: TRBV27
j_gene: TRBJ1-2
d_gene: NA
CDR3aa: ASSFLGSNYGYT

v_gene: TRBV6-5
j_gene: TRBJ1-1
d_gene: NA
CDR3aa: ASKYGRRENTEAF

v_gene: TRBV18
j_gene: TRBJ2-7
d_gene: TRBD2
CDR3aa: ASSPTIEGSGRAELYEQY

v_gene: TRBV27
j_gene: TRBJ1-5
d_gene: NA
CDR3aa: ASGLSGTLSNQPQH

v_gene: TRBV7-8
j_gene: TRBJ2-5
d_gene: NA
CDR3aa: ASSPNRRETQY

v_gene: TRBV5-6
j_gene: TRBJ1-2
d_gene: NA
CDR3aa: ASSPLTANYGYT

v_gene: TRBV19
j_gene: TRBJ2-4
d_gene: NA
CDR3aa: ASSIWRPGRSTKNIQY

v_gene: TRBV5-1
j_gene: TRBJ1-6
d_gene: NA
CDR3aa: ASSLVDRNSPLH

v_gene: TRBV4-1
j_gene: TRBJ1-3
d_gene: NA
CDR3aa: ASSPGGNTIY

v_gene: TRBV30
j_gene: TRBJ2-2
d_gene: TRBD1
CDR3aa: AWSAGGANTGELF

v_gene: TRBV5-1
j_gene: TRBJ1-2
d_gene: NA
CDR3aa: ASSNTGSWESNYGYT

v_gene: TRBV7-8
j_gene: TRBJ2-5
d_gene: NA
CDR3aa: ASSSLGRETQY

v_gene: TRBV6-1
j_gene: TRBJ2-2
d_gene: NA
CDR3aa: ASSQTRPGELF

v_gene: TRBV19
j_gene: TRBJ2-7
d_gene: TRBD2
CDR3aa: ASSPPSRLAGEQY

v_gene: TRBV12-5
j_gene: TRBJ1-1
d_gene: NA
CDR3aa: ASGLVSRGGTVAF

v_gene: TRBV19
j_gene: TRBJ2-1
d_gene: NA
CDR3aa: ASSPSRGGKVEQF

v_gene: TRBV7-3
j_gene: TRBJ1-1
d_gene: NA
CDR3aa: ASSLTPNTEAF

v_gene: TRBV5-1
j_gene: TRBJ1-4
d_gene: TRBD1
CDR3aa: ASSTRQGGEKLF

v_gene: TRBV6-5
j_gene: TRBJ2-7
d_gene: TRBD2
CDR3aa: ASRPELAGAGEQY

v_gene: TRBV7-9
j_gene: TRBJ2-7
d_gene: NA
CDR3aa: ASSLRQGSSYEQY

v_gene: TRBV6-1
j_gene: TRBJ2-3
d_gene: NA
CDR3aa: ASSVLGTRLRADTQY

v_gene: TRBV2
j_gene: TRBJ2-1
d_gene: TRBD2
CDR3aa: ASMRTSGSSYNEQF

v_gene: TRBV12-5
j_gene: TRBJ2-1
d_gene: TRBD2
CDR3aa: ASGFRLSNSGRGKSYNEQF

v_gene: TRBV19
j_gene: TRBJ1-4
d_gene: TRBD1
CDR3aa: ASSILDRTNEKLF

v_gene: TRBV5-5
j_gene: TRBJ2-7
d_gene: TRBD2
CDR3aa: ASTDVRLAGVTSEQY

v_gene: TRBV18
j_gene: TRBJ1-1
d_gene: NA
CDR3aa: ASSPNSLSGEAF

v_gene: TRBV6-5
j_gene: TRBJ2-1
d_gene: NA
CDR3aa: ASSQPDSYNEQF

v_gene: TRBV29-1
j_gene: TRBJ2-2
d_gene: TRBD2
CDR3aa: SFSSGRGTGELF

v_gene: TRBV6-5
j_gene: TRBJ2-7
d_gene: TRBD1
CDR3aa: ASSYAGQGAYEQY

v_gene: TRBV5-6
j_gene: TRBJ1-3
d_gene: NA
CDR3aa: ASSLRGRPAGNTIY

v_gene: TRBV5-1
j_gene: TRBJ2-1
d_gene: NA
CDR3aa: ASSLESRSYNEQF

v_gene: TRBV4-3
j_gene: TRBJ2-7
d_gene: TRBD1
CDR3aa: ASSQGTGTGVDEQY

v_gene: TRBV14
j_gene: TRBJ2-5
d_gene: NA
CDR3aa: ASSQDLGLGQETQY

v_gene: TRBV10-2
j_gene: TRBJ2-7
d_gene: TRBD2
CDR3aa: ASSPGLAGGAEQY

v_gene: TRBV29-1
j_gene: TRBJ1-5
d_gene: TRBD1
CDR3aa: SVNRGVGQPQH

v_gene: TRBV5-1
j_gene: TRBJ1-5
d_gene: NA
CDR3aa: ASSLAGNSNQPQH

v_gene: TRBV30
j_gene: TRBJ1-1
d_gene: NA
CDR3aa: AWSVVGGGGAF

v_gene: TRBV5-1
j_gene: TRBJ2-2
d_gene: TRBD2
CDR3aa: ASSAPPSLAEGYTGELF

v_gene: TRBV5-5
j_gene: TRBJ1-2
d_gene: TRBD1
CDR3aa: ASSPLPDRGYNYGYT

v_gene: TRBV10-1
j_gene: TRBJ2-4
d_gene: NA
CDR3aa: ASSEGPAKNIQY

v_gene: TRBV27
j_gene: TRBJ2-2
d_gene: NA
CDR3aa: ASSLSTGYTGELF

v_gene: TRBV7-9
j_gene: TRBJ2-1
d_gene: TRBD2
CDR3aa: ASSLGQRAGGPRF